This T cell receptor (beta chain) was sequenced for a study of blood T cell repertoires in COVID-19. V gave up 4 bases and J gave up 4 bases, with 10 bases separating them. Germline CDR1 is LGHDT and CDR2 is YNNKEL (reference sequence). This CDR3 region has 13 residues. Using immunoSEQ multiplex PCR, the repertoire was profiled, and TCRdb retains in-frame clones only, with some absent. Among around 170,000 clones listed, about 85% were seen once. This sequence originates from a man in his fifties or sixties with acute or convalescent COVID-19. V is TRBV3-1 (or the pseudogene TRBV3-2) and J is TRBJ1-2, with D perhaps TRBD1 (6 bases). Sequencing used peripheral blood. This chain's CDR3 is CASSPTGTYGYTF. The CDR3 coding sequence is TGTGCCAGCAGCCCCACAGGGACCTATGGCTACACCTTC.